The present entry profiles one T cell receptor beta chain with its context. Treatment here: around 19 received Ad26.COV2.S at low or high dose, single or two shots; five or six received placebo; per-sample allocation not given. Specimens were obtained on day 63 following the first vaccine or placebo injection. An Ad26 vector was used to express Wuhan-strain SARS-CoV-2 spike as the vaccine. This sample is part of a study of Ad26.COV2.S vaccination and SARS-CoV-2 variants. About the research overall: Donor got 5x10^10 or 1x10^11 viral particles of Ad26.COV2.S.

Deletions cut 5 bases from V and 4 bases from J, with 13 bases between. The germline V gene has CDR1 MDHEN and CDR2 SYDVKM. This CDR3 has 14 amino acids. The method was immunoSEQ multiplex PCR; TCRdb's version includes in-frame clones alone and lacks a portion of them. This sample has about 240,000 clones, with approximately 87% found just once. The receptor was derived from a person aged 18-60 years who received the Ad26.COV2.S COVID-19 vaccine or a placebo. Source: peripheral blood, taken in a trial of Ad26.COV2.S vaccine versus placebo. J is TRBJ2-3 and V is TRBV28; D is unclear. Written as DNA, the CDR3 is TGTGCCAGCAGTCCCCCGTGGTTCTCAGATACGCAGTATTTT. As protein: CASSPPWFSDTQYF.